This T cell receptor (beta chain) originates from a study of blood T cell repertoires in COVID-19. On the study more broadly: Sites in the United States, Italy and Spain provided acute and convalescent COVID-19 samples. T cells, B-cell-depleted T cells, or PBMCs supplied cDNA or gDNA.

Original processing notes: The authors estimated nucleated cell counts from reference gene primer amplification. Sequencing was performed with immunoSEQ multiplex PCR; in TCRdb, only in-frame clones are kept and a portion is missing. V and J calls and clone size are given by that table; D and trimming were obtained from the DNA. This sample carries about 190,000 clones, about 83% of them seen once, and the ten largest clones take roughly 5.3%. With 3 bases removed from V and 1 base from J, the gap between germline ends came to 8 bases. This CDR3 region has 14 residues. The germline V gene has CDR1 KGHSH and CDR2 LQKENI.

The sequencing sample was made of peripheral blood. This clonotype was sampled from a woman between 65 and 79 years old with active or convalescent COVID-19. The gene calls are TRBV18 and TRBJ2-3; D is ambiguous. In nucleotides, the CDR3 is TGTGCCAGCTCACCCGCGTTGGGCACAGATACGCAGTATTTT. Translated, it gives CASSPALGTDTQYF.